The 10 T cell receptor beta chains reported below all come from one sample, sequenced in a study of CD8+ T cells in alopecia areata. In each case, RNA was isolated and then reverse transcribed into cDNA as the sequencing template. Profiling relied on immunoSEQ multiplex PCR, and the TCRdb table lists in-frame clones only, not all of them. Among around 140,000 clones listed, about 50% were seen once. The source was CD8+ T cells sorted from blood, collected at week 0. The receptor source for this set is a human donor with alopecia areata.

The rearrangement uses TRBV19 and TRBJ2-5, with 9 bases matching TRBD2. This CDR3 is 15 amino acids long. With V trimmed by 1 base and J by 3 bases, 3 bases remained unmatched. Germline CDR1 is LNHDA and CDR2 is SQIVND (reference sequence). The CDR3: CASSIAASGEETQYF. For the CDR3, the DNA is TGTGCCAGTAGTATAGCGGCTAGCGGGGAAGAGACCCAGTACTTC.

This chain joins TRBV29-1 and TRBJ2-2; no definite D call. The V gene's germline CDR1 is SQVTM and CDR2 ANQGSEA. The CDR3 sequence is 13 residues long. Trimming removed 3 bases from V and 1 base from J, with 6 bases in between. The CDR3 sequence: CSVDPRNTGELFF. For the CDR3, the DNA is TGCAGCGTTGATCCCAGGAACACCGGGGAGCTGTTTTTT.

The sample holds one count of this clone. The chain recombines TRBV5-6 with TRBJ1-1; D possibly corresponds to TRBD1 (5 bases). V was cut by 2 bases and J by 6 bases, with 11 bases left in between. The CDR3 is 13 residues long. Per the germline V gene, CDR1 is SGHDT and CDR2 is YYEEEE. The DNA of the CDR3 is TGTGCCAGCAGCTTTTTTTCGGGGGCTGAAGCTTTCTTT. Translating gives CASSFFSGAEAFF. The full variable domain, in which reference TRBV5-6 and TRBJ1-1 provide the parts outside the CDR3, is DAGVTQSPTHLIKTRGQQVTLRCSPKSGHDTVSWYQQALGQGPQFIFQYYEEEERQRGNFPDRFSGHQFPNYSSELNVNALLLGDSALYLCASSFFSGAEAFFGQGTRLTVV.

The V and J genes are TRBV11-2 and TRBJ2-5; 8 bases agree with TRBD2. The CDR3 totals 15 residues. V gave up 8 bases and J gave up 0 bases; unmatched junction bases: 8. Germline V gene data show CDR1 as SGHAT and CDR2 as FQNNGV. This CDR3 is CASGPGGPDQETQYF. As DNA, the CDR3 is TGTGCCAGCGGGCCGGGGGGGCCGGACCAAGAGACCCAGTACTTC.

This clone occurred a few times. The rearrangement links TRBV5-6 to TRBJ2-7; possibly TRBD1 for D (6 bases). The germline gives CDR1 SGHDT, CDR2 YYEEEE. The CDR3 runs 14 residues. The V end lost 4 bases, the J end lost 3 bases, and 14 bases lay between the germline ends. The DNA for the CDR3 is TGTGCCAGCAGCGGGGACAACGCTCACTACGAGCAGTACTTC. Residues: CASSGDNAHYEQYF.

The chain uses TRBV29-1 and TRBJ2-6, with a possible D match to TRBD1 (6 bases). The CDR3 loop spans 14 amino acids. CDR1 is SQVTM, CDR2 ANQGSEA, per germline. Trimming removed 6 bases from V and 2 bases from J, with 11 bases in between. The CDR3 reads CSVADRPGANVLTF. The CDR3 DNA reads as TGCAGCGTAGCAGACAGGCCTGGGGCCAACGTCCTGACTTTC. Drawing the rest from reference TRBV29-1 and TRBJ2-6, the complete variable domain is SAVISQKPSRDICQRGTSLTIQCQVDSQVTMMFWYRQQPGQSLTLIATANQGSEATYESGFVIDKFPISRPNLTFSTLTVSNMSPEDSSIYLCSVADRPGANVLTFGAGSRLTVL.

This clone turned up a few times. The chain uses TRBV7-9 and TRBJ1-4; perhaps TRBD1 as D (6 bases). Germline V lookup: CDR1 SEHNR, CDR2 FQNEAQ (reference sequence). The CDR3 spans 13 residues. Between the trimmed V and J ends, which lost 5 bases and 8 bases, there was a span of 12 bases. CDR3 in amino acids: CASSGDMGEKLFF. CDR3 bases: TGTGCCAGCAGCGGGGACATGGGCGAAAAACTGTTTTTT.

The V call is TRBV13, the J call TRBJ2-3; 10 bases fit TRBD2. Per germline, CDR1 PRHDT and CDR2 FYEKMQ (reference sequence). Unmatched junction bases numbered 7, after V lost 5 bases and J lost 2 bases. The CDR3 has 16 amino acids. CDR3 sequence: CASSHWTSGDTDTQYF. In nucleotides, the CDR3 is TGTGCCAGCAGCCACTGGACTAGCGGAGACACAGATACGCAGTATTTT. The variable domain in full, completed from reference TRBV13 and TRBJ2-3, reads AAGVIQSPRHLIKEKRETATLKCYPIPRHDTVYWYQQGPGQDPQFLISFYEKMQSDKGSIPDRFSAQQFSDYHSELNMSSLELGDSALYFCASSHWTSGDTDTQYFGPGTRLTVL.

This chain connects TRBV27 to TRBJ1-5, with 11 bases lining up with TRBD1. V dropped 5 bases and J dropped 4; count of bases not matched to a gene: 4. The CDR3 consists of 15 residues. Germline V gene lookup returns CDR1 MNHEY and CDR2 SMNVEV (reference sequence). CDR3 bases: TGTGCCAGCAGTAATGGACAGGGGGCGAATCAGCCCCAGCATTTT. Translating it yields CASSNGQGANQPQHF.

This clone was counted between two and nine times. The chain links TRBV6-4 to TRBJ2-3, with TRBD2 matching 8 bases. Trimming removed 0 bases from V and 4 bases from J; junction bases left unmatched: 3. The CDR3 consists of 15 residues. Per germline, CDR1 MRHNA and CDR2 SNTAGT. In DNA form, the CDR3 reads TGTGCCAGCAGTGACTCGAAGCGGGGGCCAGATACGCAGTATTTT. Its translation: CASSDSKRGPDTQYF.